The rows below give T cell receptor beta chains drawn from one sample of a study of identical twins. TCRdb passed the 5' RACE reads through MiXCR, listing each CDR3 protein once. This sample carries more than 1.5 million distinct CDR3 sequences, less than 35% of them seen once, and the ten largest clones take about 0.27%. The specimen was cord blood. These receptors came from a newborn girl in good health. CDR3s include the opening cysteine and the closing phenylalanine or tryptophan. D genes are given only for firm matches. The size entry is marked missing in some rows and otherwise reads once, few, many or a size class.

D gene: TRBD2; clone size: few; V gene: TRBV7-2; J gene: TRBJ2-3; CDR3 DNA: TGTGCCAGCACCCAAAGGACTAGCGGCACAGATACGCAGTATTTT; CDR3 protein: CASTQRTSGTDTQYF
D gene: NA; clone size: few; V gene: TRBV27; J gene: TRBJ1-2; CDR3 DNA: TGTGCCAGCAGTCCCGCCCGGGGCGGCTATGGCTACACCTTC; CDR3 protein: CASSPARGGYGYTF
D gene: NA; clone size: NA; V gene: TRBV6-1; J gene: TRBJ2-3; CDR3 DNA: TGTGCCAGTACGCCCCAGGTGTTCGCCACAGATACGCAGTATTTT; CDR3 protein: CASTPQVFATDTQYF
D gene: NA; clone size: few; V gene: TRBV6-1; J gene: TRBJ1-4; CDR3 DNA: TGTGCCAGCAGCCCGTTTGGGACGGTCAATAATGAAAAACTGTTTTTT; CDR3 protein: CASSPFGTVNNEKLFF
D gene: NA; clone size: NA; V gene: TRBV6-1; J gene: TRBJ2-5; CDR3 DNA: TGTGCCAGCACAATGCGGGGTCGGCAAGAGACCCAGTACTTC; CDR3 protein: CASTMRGRQETQYF
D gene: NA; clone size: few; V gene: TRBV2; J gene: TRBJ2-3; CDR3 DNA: TGTGCCAGCAGTGAACTAGCGTTTAGCACAGATACGCAGTATTTT; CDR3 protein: CASSELAFSTDTQYF
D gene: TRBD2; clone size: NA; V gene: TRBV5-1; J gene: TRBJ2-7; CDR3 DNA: TGCGCCAGCAGCTTGTCTCAGGGTCTAGCGGGGGCCGCCGCCTACGAGCAGTACTTC; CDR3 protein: CASSLSQGLAGAAAYEQYF
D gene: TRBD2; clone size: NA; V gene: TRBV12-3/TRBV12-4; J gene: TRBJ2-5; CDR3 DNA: TGTGCCAGCAGTTCGACCGGGACTATCTGGTACTTC; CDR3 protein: CASSSTGTIWYF
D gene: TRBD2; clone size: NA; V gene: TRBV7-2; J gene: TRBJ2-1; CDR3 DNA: TGTGCCGGCAGCTCGGGACTAGCGGGAGACGTGAATGAGCAGTTCTTC; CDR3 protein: CAGSSGLAGDVNEQFF
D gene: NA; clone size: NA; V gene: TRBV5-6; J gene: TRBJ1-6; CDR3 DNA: TGTGCCAGCAGCTTGGGACGGACAGCCTCGAGCTCCTATAATTCACCCCTCCACTTT; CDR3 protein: CASSLGRTASSSYNSPLHF